This entry features one TCR beta chain sequence. Its antigen is unknown. Peripheral blood came from all dose cohorts at three timepoints. This entry is derived from a study of OX40 agonist ivuxolimab in advanced cancers. Study in general: In three patients, partial responses were observed, one with hepatocellular carcinoma and two with cutaneous melanoma.

General study points: Among expanded peripheral T cells, antigen specificity went undetermined. In CD8+ T cells, expanded clones were on average more numerous than in CD4+.

Only in-frame clones appear in the TCRdb table, and some are missing; sequencing was by immunoSEQ multiplex PCR. The sample yields approximately 77,000 clones, around 90% seen once. V lost 7 bases and J lost 4, with 11 bases in between. The CDR3 extends over 13 amino acids. The germline gives CDR1 SNHLY, CDR2 FYNNEI. The sequence was obtained from an adult with an advanced solid tumor such as melanoma, head and neck, liver or kidney cancer. The material sequenced was CD4+ or CD8+ T cells sorted from blood, taken in a trial of the OX40 agonist ivuxolimab. The chain couples TRBV2 to TRBJ1-5; D is perhaps TRBD1 (6 bases). CDR3 sequence (DNA): TGTGCCAGCACAAGGGACATGAATCAGCCCCAGCATTTT. Amino acids: CASTRDMNQPQHF.